This TCR beta chain emerged from a study of T cells in Graves' hyperthyroidism and ophthalmopathy. There were TCR beta CDR3 regions amplified from RNA transcripts. The TCR CDR3 first-round RT-PCR relied on the HTBI primer set. TCRdb recomputed calls from the multiplex PCR reads with MiXCR, one row per CDR3 protein. The table records 700,000 or so distinct CDR3 sequences, 16% of them present only once. Sequencing used blood. This receptor was taken from a man aged 18-30 years with Graves' hyperthyroidism.

The chain's CDR3 is CASTPGAHSYNEQFF. CDR3 DNA sequence: TGTGCCAGCACTCCCGGGGCCCATTCCTACAATGAGCAGTTCTTC. The V and J genes are TRBV5-4 and TRBJ2-1; D may correspond to TRBD1 or TRBD2 (5 bases each). This CDR3 region has 15 residues. Germline CDR1 is SGHNT and CDR2 is YYREEE (reference sequence). The germline V and J ends were trimmed by 6 bases and 1 base, with 14 bases remaining between them.